The sequence of this T cell receptor beta chain was determined in a study of regulatory T cells in long-lasting Graves disease. This clonotype was seen repeatedly, ten times or more. The TCR beta library used iRepertoire HTBI primers with Arm-PCR amplification of CDR3. TCRdb re-called the multiplex PCR reads with MiXCR, one entry per CDR3 protein. The sample yields roughly 350,000 distinct CDR3 sequences, over 15% seen once. Time point meaning: newly diagnosed GD, antithyroid drugs for less than 3 months. Construction of the TCR library relied on RNA isolated from PBMCs. The germline V gene has CDR1 SGHDT and CDR2 YYEEEE. Trimming removed 4 bases from V and 1 base from J, with 17 bases in between. The CDR3 runs 16 residues. This sample also appeared in a second study, on T cells in Graves' hyperthyroidism and ophthalmopathy.

The receptor comes from a man aged 40-50 years with Graves disease. The genes are TRBV5-6 and TRBJ2-5, with D tentatively TRBD1 (6 bases). The source was peripheral blood mononuclear cells (PBMCs), collected at new diagnosis, from a patient treated with antithyroid drugs. The CDR3 region has the DNA TGTGCCAGCAGCCCTGACGGACGACAGGTCCAAGAGACCCAGTACTTC. Protein product: CASSPDGRQVQETQYF.